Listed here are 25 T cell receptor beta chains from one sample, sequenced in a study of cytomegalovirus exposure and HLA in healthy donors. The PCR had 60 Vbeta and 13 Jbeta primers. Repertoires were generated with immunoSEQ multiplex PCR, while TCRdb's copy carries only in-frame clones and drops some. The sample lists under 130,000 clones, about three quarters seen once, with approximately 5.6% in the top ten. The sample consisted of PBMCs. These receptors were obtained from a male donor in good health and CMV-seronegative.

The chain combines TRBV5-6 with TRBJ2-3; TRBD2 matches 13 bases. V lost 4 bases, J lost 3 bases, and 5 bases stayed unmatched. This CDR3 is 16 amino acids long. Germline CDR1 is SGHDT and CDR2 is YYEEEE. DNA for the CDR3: TGTGCCAGCAGCCAAAGACTAGCGGGAGGTACAGATACGCAGTATTTT. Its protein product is CASSQRLAGGTDTQYF. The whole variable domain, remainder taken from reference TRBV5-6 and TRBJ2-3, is DAGVTQSPTHLIKTRGQQVTLRCSPKSGHDTVSWYQQALGQGPQFIFQYYEEEERQRGNFPDRFSGHQFPNYSSELNVNALLLGDSALYLCASSQRLAGGTDTQYFGPGTRLTVL.

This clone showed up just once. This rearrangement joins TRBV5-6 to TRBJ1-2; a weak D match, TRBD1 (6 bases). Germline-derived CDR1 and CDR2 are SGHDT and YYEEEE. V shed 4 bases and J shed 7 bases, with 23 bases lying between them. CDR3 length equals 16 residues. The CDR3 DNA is TGTGCCAGCAGCCCCATTGAGGGGGAGATGGTGGGTGGCTACACCTTC. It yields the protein CASSPIEGEMVGGYTF.

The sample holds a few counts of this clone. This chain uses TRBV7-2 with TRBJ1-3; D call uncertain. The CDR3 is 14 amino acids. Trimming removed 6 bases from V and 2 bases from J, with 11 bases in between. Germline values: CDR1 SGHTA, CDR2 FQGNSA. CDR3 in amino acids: CASRPGLAGNTIYF. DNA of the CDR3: TGTGCCAGCAGGCCCGGGTTGGCTGGAAACACCATATATTTT.

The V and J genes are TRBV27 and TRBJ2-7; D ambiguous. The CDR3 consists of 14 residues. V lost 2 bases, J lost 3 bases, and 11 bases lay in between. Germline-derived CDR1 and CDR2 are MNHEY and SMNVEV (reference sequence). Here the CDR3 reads CASSLVLRGYEQYF. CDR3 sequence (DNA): TGTGCCAGCAGTTTAGTGTTGAGAGGCTACGAGCAGTACTTC.

In DNA form, the CDR3 reads TGTGCCAGCAGTTTATCGGACAGGGTCTACGAGCAGTACTTC. Translation gives CASSLSDRVYEQYF. The rearrangement uses TRBV28 and TRBJ2-7; 8 bases line up with TRBD1. Trimming removed 1 base from V and 3 bases from J; junction bases left unmatched: 2. The length of the CDR3 is 14 residues. CDR1 is MDHEN, CDR2 SYDVKM, per germline.

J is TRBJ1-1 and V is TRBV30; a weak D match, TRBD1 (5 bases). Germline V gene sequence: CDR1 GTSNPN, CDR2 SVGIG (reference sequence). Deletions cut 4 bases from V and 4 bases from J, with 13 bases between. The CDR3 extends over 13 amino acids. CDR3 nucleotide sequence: TGTGCCTGGAAGTGGGGGGGTATCACTGAAGCTTTCTTT. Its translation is CAWKWGGITEAFF.

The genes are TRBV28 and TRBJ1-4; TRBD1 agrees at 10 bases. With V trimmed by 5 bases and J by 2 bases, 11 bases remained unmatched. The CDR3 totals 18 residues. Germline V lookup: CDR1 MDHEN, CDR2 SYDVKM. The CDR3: CASSPETGGGTTNEKLFF. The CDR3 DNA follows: TGTGCCAGCAGTCCAGAGACAGGGGGCGGAACCACTAATGAAAAACTGTTTTTT.

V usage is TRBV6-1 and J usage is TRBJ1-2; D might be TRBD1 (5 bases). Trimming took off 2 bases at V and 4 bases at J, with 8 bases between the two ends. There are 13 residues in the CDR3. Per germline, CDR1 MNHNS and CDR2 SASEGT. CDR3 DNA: TGTGCCAGCAGTGAAATAAGGGGCTATGGCTACACCTTC. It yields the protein CASSEIRGYGYTF.

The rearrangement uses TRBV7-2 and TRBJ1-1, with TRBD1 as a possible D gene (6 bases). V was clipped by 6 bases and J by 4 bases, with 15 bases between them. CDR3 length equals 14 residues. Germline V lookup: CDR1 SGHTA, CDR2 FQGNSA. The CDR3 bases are TGTGCCAGCAGACCACAGGGCTGGGGCACTGAAGCTTTCTTT. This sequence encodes CASRPQGWGTEAFF. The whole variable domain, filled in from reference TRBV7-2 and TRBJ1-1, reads GAGVSQSPSNKVTEKGKDVELRCDPISGHTALYWYRQSLGQGLEFLIYFQGNSAPDKSGLPSDRFSAERTGGSVSTLTIQRTQQEDSAVYLCASRPQGWGTEAFFGQGTRLTVV.

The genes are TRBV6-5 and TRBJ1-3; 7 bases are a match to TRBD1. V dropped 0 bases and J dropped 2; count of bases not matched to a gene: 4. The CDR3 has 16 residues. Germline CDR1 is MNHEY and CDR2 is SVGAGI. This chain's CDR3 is CASSYSSGTAGNTIYF. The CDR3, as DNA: TGTGCCAGCAGTTACTCGTCCGGGACAGCTGGAAACACCATATATTTT.

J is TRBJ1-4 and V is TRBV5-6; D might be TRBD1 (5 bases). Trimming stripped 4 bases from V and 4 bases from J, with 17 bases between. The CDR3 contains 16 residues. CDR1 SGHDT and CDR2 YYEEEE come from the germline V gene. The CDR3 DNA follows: TGTGCCAGCAGCCCCTTCCGGCAGGGCCTTAATGAAAAACTGTTTTTT. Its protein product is CASSPFRQGLNEKLFF.

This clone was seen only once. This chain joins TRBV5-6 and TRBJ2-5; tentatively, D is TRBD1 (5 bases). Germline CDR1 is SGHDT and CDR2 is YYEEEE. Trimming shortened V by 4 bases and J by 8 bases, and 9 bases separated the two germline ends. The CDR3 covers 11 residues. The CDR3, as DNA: TGTGCCAGCAGCCAGGGCGGTACCCAGTACTTC. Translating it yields CASSQGGTQYF.

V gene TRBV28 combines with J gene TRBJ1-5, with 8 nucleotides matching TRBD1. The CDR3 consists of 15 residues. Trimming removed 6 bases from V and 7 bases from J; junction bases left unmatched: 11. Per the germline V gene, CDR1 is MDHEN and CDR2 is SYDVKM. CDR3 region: CASSLGQGVGQPQHF. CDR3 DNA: TGTGCCAGCAGCCTCGGACAGGGCGTTGGACAGCCCCAGCATTTT.

The CDR3 DNA reads as TGTGCCATCAGTGCCTCAGGGGGAAGGAATGAGCAGTTCTTC. This sequence encodes CAISASGGRNEQFF. The rearrangement links TRBV10-3 to TRBJ2-1; 7 nucleotides match TRBD1. Germline V gives CDR1 ENHRY, CDR2 SYGVKD. The ends lost 4 bases at V and 7 bases at J; junction bases unmatched: 7. The CDR3 runs to 14 residues.

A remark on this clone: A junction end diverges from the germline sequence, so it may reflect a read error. The CDR3 region has the DNA TGTGCCAGCTCGCCACAACAGGGAAGCACAGATACGCAGTATTTT. Protein product: CASSPQQGSTDTQYF. This chain links TRBV18 with TRBJ2-3, with TRBD1 as a possible D gene (6 bases). Germline loops: CDR1 KGHSH, CDR2 LQKENI. The CDR3 is made up of 15 amino acids.

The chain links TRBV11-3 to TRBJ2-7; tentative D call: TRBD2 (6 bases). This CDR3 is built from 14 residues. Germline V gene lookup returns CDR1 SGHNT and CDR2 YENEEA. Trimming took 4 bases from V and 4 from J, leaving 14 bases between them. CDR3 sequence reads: CASSWSGEAYEQYF. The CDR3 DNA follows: TGTGCCAGCAGCTGGTCGGGGGAGGCGTACGAGCAGTACTTC. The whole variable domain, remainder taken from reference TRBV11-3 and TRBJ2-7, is EAGVVQSPRYKIIEKKQPVAFWCNPISGHNTLYWYLQNLGQGPELLIRYENEEAVDDSQLPKDRFSAERLKGVDSTLKIQPAELGDSAVYLCASSWSGEAYEQYFGPGTRLTVT.

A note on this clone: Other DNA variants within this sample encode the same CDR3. This CDR3 reads CASSQEPSGSYEQYF. Written as DNA, the CDR3 is TGCGCCAGCAGCCAGGAACCTAGCGGGAGTTACGAGCAGTACTTC. The chain carries TRBV4-3 and TRBJ2-7, with 10 positions matching TRBD2. CDR3 length: 15 amino acids. The ends lost 3 bases at V and 4 bases at J; junction bases unmatched: 6. In germline, CDR1 is LGHNA, CDR2 YSLEER.

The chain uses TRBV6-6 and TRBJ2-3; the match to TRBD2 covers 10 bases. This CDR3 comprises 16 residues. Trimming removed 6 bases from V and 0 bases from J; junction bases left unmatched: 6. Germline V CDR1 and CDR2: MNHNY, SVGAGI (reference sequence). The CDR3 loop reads CASRPTSGPSTDTQYF. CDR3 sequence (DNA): TGTGCCAGCAGACCGACTAGCGGGCCTAGCACAGATACGCAGTATTTT.

Here the CDR3 DNA reads TGTGCCAGCAGTGACGATAGCGGACACAATGAGCAGTTCTTC. It specifies CASSDDSGHNEQFF. The chain couples TRBV6-4 to TRBJ2-1; perhaps TRBD2 as D (6 bases). The V gene lost 2 bases and the J gene lost 5 bases, with 10 bases spanning the gap. The length of the CDR3 is 14 residues. Germline CDR1 is MRHNA and CDR2 is SNTAGT.

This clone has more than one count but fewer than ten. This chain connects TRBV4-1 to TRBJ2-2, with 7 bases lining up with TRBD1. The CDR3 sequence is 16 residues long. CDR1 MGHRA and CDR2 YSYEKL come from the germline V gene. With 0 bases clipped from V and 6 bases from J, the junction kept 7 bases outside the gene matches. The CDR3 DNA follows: TGCGCCAGCAGCCAAGATAGGCAGGGGGATCCCGGGGAGCTGTTTTTT. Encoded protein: CASSQDRQGDPGELFF.

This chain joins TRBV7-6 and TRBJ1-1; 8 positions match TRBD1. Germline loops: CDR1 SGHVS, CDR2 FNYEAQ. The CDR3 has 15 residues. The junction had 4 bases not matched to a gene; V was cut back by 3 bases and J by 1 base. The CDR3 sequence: CASSFQTGENTEAFF. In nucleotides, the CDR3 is TGTGCCAGCAGCTTCCAGACAGGGGAGAACACTGAAGCTTTCTTT.

DNA for the CDR3: TGTGCCATCAGGGCAGGGGCCATCTCTTCCTCTGGGGCCAACGTCCTGACTTTC. It codes for CAIRAGAISSSGANVLTF. This chain uses TRBV10-3 with TRBJ2-6; D possibly corresponds to TRBD1 (6 bases). The CDR3 runs to 18 residues. Between the trimmed V and J ends, which lost 6 bases and 0 bases, there was a span of 18 bases. The germline V gene encodes CDR1 ENHRY and CDR2 SYGVKD.

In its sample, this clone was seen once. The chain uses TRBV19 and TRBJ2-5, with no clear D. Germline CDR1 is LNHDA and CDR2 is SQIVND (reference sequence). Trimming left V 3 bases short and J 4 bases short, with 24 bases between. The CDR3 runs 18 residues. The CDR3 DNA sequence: TGTGCCAGTAGTATCCCCCCGAGACACAAGAAATTGGGAGAGACCCAGTACTTC. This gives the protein CASSIPPRHKKLGETQYF.

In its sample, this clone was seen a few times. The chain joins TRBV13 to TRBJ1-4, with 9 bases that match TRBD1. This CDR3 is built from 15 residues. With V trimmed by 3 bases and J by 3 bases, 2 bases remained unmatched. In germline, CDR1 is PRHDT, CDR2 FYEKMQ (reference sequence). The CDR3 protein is CASSFTGGPNEKLFF. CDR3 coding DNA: TGTGCCAGCAGCTTTACAGGGGGCCCTAATGAAAAACTGTTTTTT.

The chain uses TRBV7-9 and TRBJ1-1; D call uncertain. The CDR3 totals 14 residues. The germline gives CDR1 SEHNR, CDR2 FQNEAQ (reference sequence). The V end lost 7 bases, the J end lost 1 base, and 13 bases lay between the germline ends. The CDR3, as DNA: TGTGCCAGCATCCGATCCCCAGGGAACACTGAAGCTTTCTTT. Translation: CASIRSPGNTEAFF.